Each of the 25 T cell receptor beta chains below was sequenced from the same sample in a study of T cell responses to AZD1222 COVID-19 vaccine. Produced via immunoSEQ multiplex PCR; TCRdb's table is partial and in-frame only. Among approximately 150,000 clones listed, roughly 89% were seen once. The material was peripheral blood, obtained 28 days after the second AZD1222 dose. Every receptor here comes from an adult who received the AZD1222 COVID-19 vaccine.

This clone was observed a few times. This chain uses TRBV27 with TRBJ1-6; D is unresolved. The V and J ends lost 4 bases and 6 bases respectively, with 4 bases between them. The CDR3 extends over 12 amino acids. Germline V CDR1 and CDR2: MNHEY, SMNVEV (reference sequence). The DNA of the CDR3 is TGTGCCAGCAGTTACAGTAATTCACCCCTCCACTTT. Encoded protein: CASSYSNSPLHF.

The rearrangement links TRBV5-1 to TRBJ2-5; weak D call: TRBD1 (6 bases). CDR1 is SGHRS and CDR2 is YFSETQ in the germline V gene. V lost 5 bases, J lost 1 base, and 12 bases lay in between. The CDR3 runs to 14 residues. CDR3 protein: CASSFAGVQETQYF. CDR3 nucleotide sequence: TGCGCCAGCAGTTTTGCAGGGGTCCAAGAGACCCAGTACTTC.

This clone came up once. This sequence joins TRBV30 and TRBJ1-6; D unclear. The V and J ends lost 1 base and 4 bases respectively, with 5 bases between them. This CDR3 has 13 amino acids. Germline V gene data show CDR1 as GTSNPN and CDR2 as SVGIG (reference sequence). CDR3 amino acids: CAWSETYNSPLHF. The CDR3 DNA sequence: TGTGCCTGGAGTGAGACTTATAATTCACCCCTCCACTTT.

V gene TRBV9 combines with J gene TRBJ2-1, with a possible D match to TRBD1 (6 bases). The CDR3 is made up of 15 amino acids. The germline CDR1 and CDR2 sequences are SGDLS and YYNGEE. The ends were cut back, 3 bases at V and 2 bases at J, with 12 bases in the middle. CDR3 nucleotides: TGTGCCAGCAGCGATACAGGGTACGCCTACAATGAGCAGTTCTTC. Translating it yields CASSDTGYAYNEQFF.

This chain joins TRBV18 and TRBJ1-1; D remains unclear. V lost 4 bases and J 5 bases, leaving 5 bases between the germline ends. The CDR3 totals 11 residues. Germline CDR1 KGHSH, CDR2 LQKENI. CDR3 amino acids: CASSLRTEAFF. The CDR3 DNA follows: TGTGCCAGCTCACTAAGGACTGAAGCTTTCTTT.

The V call is TRBV4-2, the J call TRBJ2-5; D tentatively reads TRBD1 or TRBD2 (6 bases each). Germline V gene sequence: CDR1 LGHNA, CDR2 YNFKEQ. CDR3 length: 16 residues. The V and J ends lost 0 bases and 1 base respectively, with 12 bases between them. The CDR3 spells CASSQDPGALQETQYF. CDR3 nucleotide sequence: TGTGCCAGCAGCCAAGATCCGGGGGCACTCCAAGAGACCCAGTACTTC.

The chain links TRBV10-3 to TRBJ2-7; D is uncertain. V gave up 10 bases and J gave up 2 bases, with 18 bases separating them. The length of the CDR3 is 14 residues. Looked up from germline, CDR1 is ENHRY and CDR2 is SYGVKD. CDR3 residues: CATKGSTVTYEQYF. Here the CDR3 DNA reads TGTGCCACCAAGGGCAGTACCGTAACCTACGAGCAGTACTTC.

The rearrangement joins TRBV25-1 to TRBJ1-1; TRBD1 matches at 8 bases. The V segment lost 8 bases and the J segment 1 base; nucleotides outside the gene matches: 12. Germline CDR1 is MGHDK and CDR2 is SYGVNS. This CDR3 comprises 16 residues. In DNA form, the CDR3 reads TGTGCCAGCCAGAATACTGACAGGGGTCGGAACACTGAAGCTTTCTTT. Translating it yields CASQNTDRGRNTEAFF.

The chain combines TRBV6-2 or TRBV6-3 with TRBJ1-5; D not resolved. Germline loops: CDR1 MNHEY, CDR2 SVGEGT. The V gene lost 4 bases and the J gene lost 5 bases, with 12 bases spanning the gap. The CDR3 runs to 14 residues. The CDR3 protein is CASSSPAVDQPQHF. CDR3 bases: TGTGCCAGCAGTTCCCCCGCCGTGGATCAGCCCCAGCATTTT.

The genes are TRBV16 and TRBJ2-3; D not certain. The CDR3 covers 14 residues. The germline V gene encodes CDR1 KGHSY and CDR2 FQNENV. The V and J ends lost 1 base and 2 bases respectively, with 7 bases between them. CDR3 region: CASSQYSHTDTQYF. In DNA, the CDR3 is TGTGCCAGCAGCCAATACAGTCACACAGATACGCAGTATTTT.

The rearrangement links TRBV7-5 to TRBJ1-5; the table's D call, TRBD1, was not checked against the DNA. TRBV7-5 is annotated as a pseudogene. The CDR3 consists of 15 residues. CDR3 bases: TGTGTCAGAAGCGGCACCGGACAGGGCAATCAGCCCCAGCATTTT. Encoded protein: CVRSGTGQGNQPQHF.

The chain uses TRBV6-5 and TRBJ1-6, with D maybe TRBD1 (6 bases). CDR3 length equals 16 residues. The germline gives CDR1 MNHEY, CDR2 SVGAGI. Trimming removed 0 bases from V and 5 bases from J, with 11 bases in between. CDR3 coding DNA: TGTGCCAGCAGTTACTCTTTGGGGGGGCATAATTCACCCCTCCACTTT. Residues: CASSYSLGGHNSPLHF.

This chain links TRBV6-4 with TRBJ1-2; D possibly corresponds to TRBD1 (6 bases). V was clipped by 2 bases and J by 6 bases, with 16 bases between them. The germline V gene has CDR1 MRHNA and CDR2 SNTAGT. The CDR3 sequence is 15 residues long. CDR3 DNA sequence: TGTGCCAGCAGTGACCGGAGGGGGGGAGTGAATGGCTACACCTTC. The encoded protein is CASSDRRGGVNGYTF.

This sequence joins TRBV12-5 and TRBJ1-2; TRBD1 matches 9 bases. The V gene end was trimmed by 5 bases and the J gene end by 4 bases; junction bases not matched to a gene: 11. CDR1 and CDR2 from the germline V gene are LGHNT and FRNRAP. The CDR3 extends over 16 amino acids. CDR3 nucleotide sequence: TGTGCTAGTGGTCTCAACACAGGGGGCTTAAGCTATGGCTACACCTTC. Its translation is CASGLNTGGLSYGYTF.

This clone appeared a few times. The V and J genes are TRBV6-2 or TRBV6-3 and TRBJ2-7; TRBD2 agrees at 7 bases. The CDR3 totals 15 residues. The V gene end was trimmed by 6 bases and the J gene end by 5 bases; junction bases not matched to a gene: 13. Germline CDR1 reads MNHEY; CDR2 reads SVGEGT. CDR3 bases: TGTGCCAGCAGCCTCATGAGACTAGCCGCCAACGAGCAGTACTTC. It codes for CASSLMRLAANEQYF.

The chain combines TRBV5-1 with TRBJ2-7; 11 nucleotides line up with TRBD1. V lost 7 bases, J lost 2 bases, and 5 bases stayed unmatched. This CDR3 comprises 14 residues. Germline-derived CDR1 and CDR2 are SGHRS and YFSETQ. This CDR3 reads CASCRGQGAYEQYF. The CDR3 coding sequence is TGCGCCAGCTGCCGGGGACAGGGGGCCTACGAGCAGTACTTC.

This clone occurred once. The rearrangement links TRBV2 to TRBJ1-5; no reliable D call. CDR3 length: 15 residues. Germline values: CDR1 SNHLY, CDR2 FYNNEI. Trimming pared 5 bases from V and 7 bases from J, leaving 18 bases between. CDR3 nucleotide sequence: TGTGCCAGCAGTTCCCGGGAGACGGGCGGACAGCCCCAGCATTTT. Translation gives CASSSRETGGQPQHF.

The chain combines TRBV19 with TRBJ2-7, with 8 bases that match TRBD2. With 4 bases clipped from V and 4 bases from J, the junction kept 9 bases outside the gene matches. This CDR3 comprises 15 residues. Germline CDR1 reads LNHDA; CDR2 reads SQIVND (reference sequence). This CDR3 reads CASSTRGGLKYEQYF. Written as DNA, the CDR3 is TGTGCCAGTAGTACCCGCGGGGGGCTGAAGTACGAGCAGTACTTC.

The CDR3 reads CASSPGYPNTGELFF. The CDR3 DNA follows: TGCGCCAGCAGTCCCGGGTATCCGAACACCGGGGAGCTGTTTTTT. V is TRBV10-1 and J is TRBJ2-2; D gene unclear. Germline V lookup: CDR1 WNHNN, CDR2 SYGVQD (reference sequence). The length of the CDR3 is 15 residues. Trimming cost V 5 bases and J 0 bases, with 10 bases left between them.

This clone came up once. The V and J genes are TRBV4-1 and TRBJ2-7; TRBD2 matches 8 bases. The length of the CDR3 is 12 residues. The trim removed 8 bases at V and 3 bases at J, leaving 3 bases unmatched. Germline CDR1 MGHRA, CDR2 YSYEKL. CDR3 DNA sequence: TGCGCCAGCCGGGGGGGGCTCTACGAGCAGTACTTC. It encodes CASRGGLYEQYF.

The chain employs TRBV4-1 and TRBJ1-1; D remains ambiguous. CDR3 size: 14 residues. Germline V gives CDR1 MGHRA, CDR2 YSYEKL. Trimming stripped 2 bases from V and 1 base from J, with 8 bases between. CDR3 in amino acids: CASSQHGENTEAFF. As DNA, the CDR3 is TGCGCCAGCAGCCAACATGGGGAGAACACTGAAGCTTTCTTT.

V gene TRBV7-2 combines with J gene TRBJ2-7; perhaps TRBD1 as D (5 bases). Germline V gene data show CDR1 as SGHTA and CDR2 as FQGNSA. CDR3 length: 15 residues. The germline V and J ends were trimmed by 1 base and 4 bases, with 14 bases remaining between them. The CDR3 DNA reads TGTGCCAGCAGCTTAGTAACCGGGCAGGGATACGAGCAGTACTTC. Its translation: CASSLVTGQGYEQYF.

This chain connects TRBV9 to TRBJ1-2, with 8 bases that match TRBD1. Germline values: CDR1 SGDLS, CDR2 YYNGEE. The CDR3 is made up of 13 amino acids. With 6 bases clipped from V and 3 bases from J, the junction kept 4 bases outside the gene matches. The DNA for the CDR3 is TGTGCCAGCACCTCAGGGGGCTACTATGGCTACACCTTC. Translating it yields CASTSGGYYGYTF.

V is TRBV7-9 and J is TRBJ2-3; the match to TRBD2 covers 8 bases. The ends lost 8 bases at V and 6 bases at J; junction bases unmatched: 4. CDR3 length: 12 residues. CDR1 is SEHNR, CDR2 FQNEAQ, per germline (reference sequence). CDR3 residues: CASQASGDTQYF. The CDR3 region has the DNA TGTGCCAGCCAGGCTAGCGGGGATACGCAGTATTTT.

The rearrangement links TRBV9 to TRBJ1-5; unclear D gene. The CDR3 runs to 15 residues. The V gene's germline CDR1 is SGDLS and CDR2 YYNGEE. Trimming left V 4 bases short and J 0 bases short, with 11 bases between. CDR3: CASSKEGVSNQPQHF. In nucleotides, the CDR3 is TGTGCCAGCAGCAAAGAGGGCGTTAGCAATCAGCCCCAGCATTTT.